The clone carrying this T cell receptor beta chain showed up just once. The data derive from a study of blood T cell repertoires in COVID-19. The wider study: Donors in the United States, Italy and Spain gave samples during acute or convalescent COVID-19. Nucleic acid was either cDNA or gDNA, and it came from T cells, B-cell-depleted T cells, or PBMCs.

As handled by the study authors: Amplification from reference gene primers served as the basis for estimated nucleated cell counts. Only in-frame clones appear in the TCRdb table, and some are missing; sequencing was by immunoSEQ multiplex PCR. That table furnishes V, J and clone size, whereas the DNA furnished D and trimming. The table shows 150,000 or so clones, with roughly nine tenths occurring only once. The CDR3 sequence is 12 residues long. V lost 3 bases and J lost 13, with 16 bases in between. Germline V lookup: CDR1 GTSNPN, CDR2 SVGIG (reference sequence). The clonotype was recovered from a woman aged 35 to 49 with acute or convalescent COVID-19. The sample was peripheral blood. The rearrangement links TRBV30 to TRBJ2-1; no clear D gene. CDR3 sequence: CAWSLHSGAQFF. DNA for the CDR3: TGTGCCTGGAGCCTACACTCGGGTGCCCAGTTCTTC.